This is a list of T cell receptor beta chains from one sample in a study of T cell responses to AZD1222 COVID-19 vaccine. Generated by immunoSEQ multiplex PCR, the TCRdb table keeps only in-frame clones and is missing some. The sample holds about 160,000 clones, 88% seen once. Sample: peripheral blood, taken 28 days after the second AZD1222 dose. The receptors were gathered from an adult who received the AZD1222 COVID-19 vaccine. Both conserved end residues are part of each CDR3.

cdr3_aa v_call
CASSQRDTGELFF TRBV5-1
CASQYPGMAGYTF TRBV19
CATSDADRAPYNEQFF TRBV24-1
CATSTREKGIGYTF TRBV15
CASSPTGPSGEQYF TRBV5-6
CASSLDIGKGGYTF TRBV7-2
CSGDRGTDTQYF TRBV29-1
CASKDLSRGRDTQYF TRBV6-5
CAISPGSGGRPDTQYF TRBV10-3
CASSLGSLAGDTDTQYF TRBV5-8
CASSRRGGLVDEQYF TRBV19
CASSYSKWTLGSPLHF TRBV6-5
CASSLASGVHGNTIYF TRBV7-9
CASSQGHLRGGYTF TRBV3-1/TRBV3-2
CASSLDPGNSRGYTF TRBV5-4
CASSTQRPGQAYSGNTIYF TRBV7-2
CSAEAGLEQYF TRBV29-1
CAWSGQGNQPQHF TRBV30
CASSPTSQGATGNTIYF TRBV18
CASSPGWVQGAVNEKLFF TRBV19
CASSPTGYRAVIRETQYF TRBV7-2
CATIEGGGYTF TRBV6-6
CASSLVGLGYGYTF TRBV7-2
CASSLREDGYTF TRBV19
CASGRTAYEQYF TRBV12-5
CASSPAGLAEAFF TRBV6-2/TRBV6-3
CASSHSVQAYEQYF TRBV4-1
CASIGLGPAEQFF TRBV5-6
CATSRDSYEQYF TRBV15
CASSLDTGMNTGELFF TRBV5-6
CASSPLTGGASSYEQYF TRBV4-2
CASRGTGNTGELFF TRBV6-4
CASSNRLLEQFF TRBV6-2/TRBV6-3
CASSFPDRVPYGYTF TRBV5-1
CASSLVTGSGQPQHF TRBV7-2
CASSLGLGMGQKTEAFF TRBV5-8
CASSQGRAGNSPLHF TRBV6-5
CAIGTSGEGNEQFF TRBV10-3
CASSTDRDYGYTF TRBV27
CASSEGGAEIYGYTF TRBV6-1
CASSDAGTRSYEQYF TRBV19
CASSRRGRAYNEQFF TRBV6-5
CASSGTGTKGNYGYTF TRBV7-2
CASSQERQRGRSGNTIYF TRBV4-3
CASSFSGVPDTQYF TRBV5-1
CASSLTSATKQYF TRBV14
CASSLTRVGAYEQYF TRBV28